What follows describes a single TCR beta chain. The data were obtained in a study of blood T cell repertoires in COVID-19. Across the whole study: The samples span acute and convalescent COVID-19 from the United States, Italy and Spain. T cells, B-cell-depleted T cells, or PBMCs supplied cDNA or gDNA.

This CDR3 is 15 amino acids long. Germline lookup yields CDR1 SGHVS and CDR2 FQNEAQ. The V segment lost 5 bases and the J segment 1 base; nucleotides outside the gene matches: 2. Method: immunoSEQ multiplex PCR; TCRdb's copy keeps in-frame clones and lacks some. The sample includes 140,000 to 150,000 clones, 84% of them seen just once. The chain uses TRBV7-8 and TRBJ2-3; 11 nucleotides align to TRBD2. The clonotype was recovered from a woman between 45 and 60 years old who had been exposed to COVID-19. The source material was PBMCs or T cells enriched from blood (not recorded which). DNA of the CDR3: TGTGCCAGCAGCATACTAGCGGGGGGCACAGATACGCAGTATTTT. As protein: CASSILAGGTDTQYF.